A selection of T cell receptor beta chains follows, all from one sample in a study of T cell changes during pregnancy in multiple sclerosis. The method was immunoSEQ multiplex PCR; TCRdb's version includes in-frame clones alone and lacks a portion of them. Among tens of thousands of clones, about 95% were seen once, and the ten largest hold just over 2.5%. The sequences come from CD8+ T cells from peripheral blood mononuclear cells, collected after pregnancy. All receptors derive from a female donor with multiple sclerosis, enrolled in a pregnancy study. Each CDR3 is given with its conserved first and last residue. A D gene is named only where the DNA matches it firmly. Size values are once, few and many counts, or a class for expanded clones, and some rows have none.

clone_size | j_call | d_call | v_call | cdr3_aa | cdr3_nt
- | TRBJ1-2 | - | TRBV14 | CASSQSSLVGGYTF | TGTGCCAGCAGCCAGTCTAGCCTCGTGGGTGGCTACACCTTC
- | TRBJ2-3 | - | TRBV7-3 | CASSSTGTSTDTQYF | TGTGCCAGCAGCTCGACCGGGACTAGCACAGATACGCAGTATTTT
- | TRBJ2-7 | TRBD2 | TRBV19 | CASSFGTTEQYF | TGTGCCAGTAGCTTCGGGACTACTGAGCAGTACTTC
once | TRBJ2-5 | TRBD2 | TRBV9 | CASSVTSGYQETQYF | TGTGCCAGCAGCGTTACTAGCGGATACCAAGAGACCCAGTACTTC
- | TRBJ2-1 | TRBD2 | TRBV7-9 | CAHWGAGGEQFF | TGTGCACATTGGGGAGCGGGGGGTGAGCAGTTCTTC
- | TRBJ2-7 | TRBD2 | TRBV9 | CASSHPRTSGDGYEQYF | TGTGCCAGCAGCCATCCTAGGACTAGCGGAGACGGGTACGAGCAGTACTTC
once | TRBJ2-3 | TRBD1 | TRBV2 | CASRRGQASTDTQYF | TGTGCCAGCAGAAGGGGACAGGCTAGCACAGATACGCAGTATTTT
- | TRBJ1-2 | TRBD1 | TRBV27 | CASSSPGQGDYGYTF | TGTGCCAGCAGTTCTCCGGGACAGGGAGACTATGGCTACACCTTC
once | TRBJ2-7 | - | TRBV4-1 | CASSQTVGGVYGYEQYF | TGCGCCAGCAGCCAAACAGTAGGGGGGGTCTACGGGTACGAGCAGTACTTC
- | TRBJ2-3 | TRBD2 | TRBV30 | CALLAGGLGTQYF | TGTGCCTTGCTAGCGGGAGGGTTAGGCACGCAGTATTTT
- | TRBJ1-1 | - | TRBV27 | CASSLQENTEAFF | TGTGCCAGCAGTTTACAGGAAAACACTGAAGCTTTCTTT
- | TRBJ1-5 | TRBD1 | TRBV7-9 | CASSPPTGGNQPQHF | TGTGCCAGCAGCCCACCGACAGGGGGCAATCAGCCCCAGCATTTT
- | TRBJ1-4 | - | TRBV5-8 | CASSPGGEANEKLFF | TGTGCCAGCAGCCCGGGGGGCGAGGCTAATGAAAAACTGTTTTTT
once | TRBJ1-5 | - | TRBV6-6 | CASRTGGSSQPQHF | TGTGCCAGCAGAACGGGGGGATCGAGTCAGCCCCAGCATTTT
- | TRBJ1-1 | TRBD1 | TRBV9 | CASSEQGGNTEAFF | TGTGCCAGCAGCGAGCAGGGGGGGAACACTGAAGCTTTCTTT
- | TRBJ2-1 | - | TRBV30 | CAWSVQGREQFF | TGTGCCTGGAGTGTACAAGGGAGAGAGCAGTTCTTC
- | TRBJ1-1 | - | TRBV4-3 | CASSHRGAATEAFF | TGCGCCAGCAGCCATCGGGGGGCGGCCACTGAAGCTTTCTTT
- | TRBJ1-2 | - | TRBV7-9 | CASSLVPGIEYGYTF | TGTGCCAGCAGCTTAGTTCCGGGGATCGAATATGGCTACACCTTC
- | TRBJ1-2 | TRBD1 | TRBV5-1 | CASGTGVYGYTF | TGCGCCAGCGGGACAGGGGTCTATGGCTACACCTTC
- | TRBJ1-4 | - | TRBV14 | CASSHPKGRRKQLNEKLFF | TGTGCCAGCAGCCACCCTAAGGGGCGCCGGAAACAGTTGAATGAAAAACTGTTTTTT
- | TRBJ2-3 | - | TRBV7-9 | CASSLALSDTQYF | TGTGCCAGCAGCTTAGCCCTTTCAGATACGCAGTATTTT
- | TRBJ2-6 | TRBD1 | TRBV2 | CASSEPGGTGAGANVLTF | TGTGCCAGCAGTGAACCAGGAGGGACAGGGGCTGGGGCCAACGTCCTGACTTTC
- | TRBJ2-7 | TRBD2 | TRBV11-1 | CASSPSGFYEQYF | TGTGCCAGCAGCCCTAGCGGTTTCTACGAGCAGTACTTC
once | TRBJ1-2 | - | TRBV27 | CASTRGAGEGYTF | TGTGCCAGCACGAGAGGGGCAGGGGAAGGCTACACCTTC
- | TRBJ2-7 | - | TRBV7-8 | CASSPLETAGYEQYF | TGTGCCAGCAGCCCCCTAGAAACCGCGGGCTACGAGCAGTACTTC
- | TRBJ2-1 | TRBD2 | TRBV29-1 | CSVGAGPSSYNEQFF | TGCAGCGTAGGAGCGGGACCTAGCTCCTACAATGAGCAGTTCTTC
- | TRBJ2-1 | TRBD2 | TRBV6-6 | CASSYSGGGRAGLFF | TGTGCCAGCAGTTACTCCGGAGGCGGGAGGGCCGGTCTGTTCTTC
- | TRBJ2-3 | TRBD2 | TRBV7-6 | CASTPAGEQGDTQYF | TGTGCCAGCACCCCAGCGGGAGAACAGGGAGATACGCAGTATTTT
- | TRBJ2-7 | TRBD2 | TRBV27 | CASISASGSPYEQYF | TGTGCCAGCATATCGGCTAGCGGGAGCCCCTACGAGCAGTACTTC
once | TRBJ2-3 | TRBD2 | TRBV4-2 | CASSQETSGASTDTQYF | TGTGCCAGCAGCCAGGAAACTAGCGGGGCTAGCACAGATACGCAGTATTTT
- | TRBJ2-7 | TRBD2 | TRBV9 | CASSVAPAGTSESYEQYF | TGTGCCAGCAGCGTAGCCCCCGCCGGGACTAGCGAGTCCTACGAGCAGTACTTC
once | TRBJ2-7 | - | TRBV13 | CASARRGQGEQYF | TGTGCCAGCGCCCGACGGGGCCAGGGGGAGCAGTACTTC